The 31 T cell receptor beta chains given below trace back to one sample, sequenced in a study of identical twins. TCRdb reanalysed the 5' RACE reads using MiXCR and keeps one entry per CDR3 protein. Altogether 600,000 to 850,000 distinct CDR3 sequences are present, 15% to 20% being singletons, with the ten largest covering approximately 14%. Separately, the same data were catalogued under a study of T cells expressing NK-cell markers.

What was sequenced was PBMCs. The receptors were sampled from a young woman in good health.

The rearrangement uses TRBV27 and TRBJ2-7; TRBD2 matches at 8 bases. CDR1 MNHEY and CDR2 SMNVEV come from the germline V gene (reference sequence). CDR3 length: 16 residues. The ends lost 5 bases at V and 6 bases at J; junction bases unmatched: 15. Here the CDR3 reads CASSPRAQRENTEQYF. The CDR3 nucleotides are TGTGCCAGCAGTCCCAGGGCCCAGCGGGAGAACACCGAGCAGTACTTC.

This clonotype was detected a few times. The V call is TRBV20-1, the J call TRBJ2-3; 8 positions match TRBD2. The germline gives CDR1 DFQATT, CDR2 SNEGSKA (reference sequence). V shed 5 bases, J shed 5 bases, and the junction held 12 bases outside the gene matches. The length of the CDR3 is 15 residues. The CDR3 protein is CSAWSSGAGVDTQYF. As DNA, the CDR3 is TGCAGTGCTTGGTCTAGCGGAGCGGGGGTAGATACGCAGTATTTT.

This clonotype was counted only a few times. The chain recombines TRBV7-9 with TRBJ2-3, with D maybe TRBD2 (6 bases). The CDR3 runs 13 residues. From germline, CDR1 is SEHNR and CDR2 FQNEAQ (reference sequence). V was pared by 5 bases and J by 9 bases, with 15 bases between. CDR3: CASSLPWAGTQYF. CDR3 in DNA: TGTGCCAGCAGCCTCCCCTGGGCGGGAACGCAGTATTTT. Using reference TRBV7-9 and TRBJ2-3 for the parts outside the CDR3, the full variable domain is DTGVSQNPRHKITKRGQNVTFRCDPISEHNRLYWYRQTLGQGPEFLTYFQNEAQLEKSRLLSDRFSAERPKGSFSTLEIQRTEQGDSAMYLCASSLPWAGTQYFGPGTRLTVL.

The chain employs TRBV20-1 and TRBJ2-5; 10 bases line up with TRBD2. Unmatched junction bases numbered 4, after V lost 0 bases and J lost 0 bases. Germline-derived CDR1 and CDR2 are DFQATT and SNEGSKA (reference sequence). There are 16 residues in the CDR3. CDR3 region: CSARDYLAGDQETQYF. The CDR3 DNA reads as TGCAGTGCTAGAGATTACCTAGCGGGGGACCAAGAGACCCAGTACTTC.

The V gene is TRBV12-3 or TRBV12-4, the J gene TRBJ1-2, with 9 bases aligning to TRBD1. CDR3 length equals 15 residues. The trim removed 6 bases at V and 1 base at J, leaving 6 bases unmatched. The CDR3, as DNA: TGTGCCAGCAGACCTCGGGACAGGGATAACTATGGCTACACCTTC. It yields the protein CASRPRDRDNYGYTF.

This chain uses TRBV3-1 with TRBJ1-3; D is uncertain. The CDR3 contains 15 residues. CDR1 LGHDT and CDR2 YNNKEL come from the germline V gene (reference sequence). V was cut by 10 bases and J by 5 bases, with 21 bases left in between. The CDR3 spells CATSKEGPKRNTIYF. In DNA, the CDR3 is TGTGCCACCTCCAAGGAGGGCCCGAAGAGAAACACCATATATTTT.

This chain uses TRBV20-1 with TRBJ1-1; TRBD1 is a possible D gene (5 bases). Per the germline V gene, CDR1 is DFQATT and CDR2 is SNEGSKA (reference sequence). V dropped 3 bases and J dropped 4 bases, with 15 bases sitting between them. The CDR3 is 14 amino acids. CDR3 DNA: TGCAGTGCTAGCCGCCTGGGGACGGTCACTGAAGCTTTCTTT. Protein: CSASRLGTVTEAFF.

The genes are TRBV20-1 and TRBJ1-5, with 9 bases fitting TRBD1. The germline CDR1 and CDR2 sequences are DFQATT and SNEGSKA (reference sequence). Losses at the gene ends were 6 bases for V and 2 bases for J; bases not matched to a gene: 5. The CDR3 has 14 amino acids. Written as DNA, the CDR3 is TGCAGTGCCCGGACAGGGGATGGCAATCAGCCCCAGCATTTT. Amino acid sequence: CSARTGDGNQPQHF.

The chain combines TRBV19 with TRBJ2-2; D is unresolved. The CDR3 spans 15 residues. Germline V lookup: CDR1 LNHDA, CDR2 SQIVND (reference sequence). V was pared by 0 bases and J by 2 bases, with 7 bases between. The CDR3 sequence is CASSIDLGNTGELFF. The CDR3 nucleotides read TGTGCCAGTAGTATAGATTTGGGTAACACCGGGGAGCTGTTTTTT.

The chain is built from TRBV12-3 or TRBV12-4 and TRBJ2-7; D gene ambiguous. Trimming removed 5 bases at V and 4 bases at J, with 12 bases between. The CDR3 has 13 amino acids. The CDR3 loop reads CASSPNYGYEQYF. The CDR3 coding sequence is TGTGCCAGCAGTCCAAACTATGGTTACGAGCAGTACTTC.

This chain connects TRBV29-1 to TRBJ2-1; 9 bases match TRBD1. Germline V gene data show CDR1 as SQVTM and CDR2 as ANQGSEA. Trimming cost V 7 bases and J 8 bases; bases outside gene matches: 6. CDR3 size: 12 residues. The CDR3, as DNA: TGCAGCGCCGACAGGGGGACCGATGAGCAGTTCTTC. This translates into CSADRGTDEQFF.

The chain recombines TRBV29-1 with TRBJ1-2; no reliable D call. The CDR3 length is 11 residues. Trimming cost V 6 bases and J 1 base, with 6 bases left between them. From germline, CDR1 is SQVTM and CDR2 ANQGSEA. Written as DNA, the CDR3 is TGCAGCGTGCAGGATAACTATGGCTACACCTTC. It encodes CSVQDNYGYTF.

This clonotype appeared a few times. The V call is TRBV12-3 or TRBV12-4, the J call TRBJ2-7; D gene uncertain. With 6 bases removed from V and 4 bases from J, the gap between germline ends came to 13 bases. CDR3 length equals 13 residues. CDR3 protein: CASRNTDGYEQYF. The CDR3 DNA follows: TGTGCCAGCAGAAATACCGACGGTTACGAGCAGTACTTC.

This clonotype was seen a handful of times. V usage is TRBV20-1 and J usage is TRBJ2-3; the D gene is possibly TRBD2 (5 bases). In germline, CDR1 is DFQATT, CDR2 SNEGSKA (reference sequence). With 3 bases removed from V and 2 bases from J, the gap between germline ends came to 12 bases. This CDR3 region has 14 residues. In nucleotides, the CDR3 is TGCAGTGCTAGGATCGTGGGAGTCACAGATACGCAGTATTTT. It specifies CSARIVGVTDTQYF.

V is TRBV12-3 or TRBV12-4 and J is TRBJ2-3; 8 bases line up with TRBD2. There are 15 residues in the CDR3. Trimming at V came to 8 bases and at J to 3 bases, leaving 10 bases not matched to a gene. The CDR3 sequence: CASLPRGARTDTQYF. The CDR3 DNA reads as TGTGCCAGCCTCCCGCGGGGGGCTAGAACAGATACGCAGTATTTT.

The chain links TRBV20-1 to TRBJ2-7; the D call may be TRBD1 or TRBD2 (5 bases each). Germline V lookup: CDR1 DFQATT, CDR2 SNEGSKA (reference sequence). V shed 4 bases and J shed 0 bases, with 10 bases lying between them. CDR3 size: 13 residues. For the CDR3, the DNA is TGCAGTGCTAATTCCGGGGCCTCCTACGAGCAGTACTTC. This encodes CSANSGASYEQYF.

The rearrangement uses TRBV12-3 or TRBV12-4 and TRBJ1-5, with 8 bases lining up with TRBD1. The V and J ends lost 6 bases and 0 bases, in that order; junction bases with no gene match: 4. This CDR3 spans 15 amino acids. The CDR3 sequence is CASRTGAYSNQPQHF. The CDR3 DNA sequence: TGTGCCAGCAGGACAGGGGCTTATAGCAATCAGCCCCAGCATTTT.

This clonotype has just a few counts. This chain uses TRBV18 with TRBJ2-7; D is ambiguous. CDR3 length: 13 residues. Germline CDR1 reads KGHSH; CDR2 reads LQKENI. V lost 4 bases to trimming and J lost 0 bases, with 7 bases between them. CDR3 coding DNA: TGTGCCAGCTCACGCCAGAGCTCCTACGAGCAGTACTTC. This encodes CASSRQSSYEQYF.

V is TRBV30 and J is TRBJ1-4; D is possibly TRBD1 (5 bases). Between the trimmed V and J ends, which lost 4 bases and 7 bases, there was a span of 13 bases. Looked up from germline, CDR1 is GTSNPN and CDR2 is SVGIG (reference sequence). CDR3 length equals 13 residues. Here the CDR3 reads CAWNEGSGEKLFF. The CDR3 DNA reads TGTGCCTGGAATGAGGGGTCGGGTGAAAAACTGTTTTTT.

This chain joins TRBV20-1 and TRBJ2-3; D may be TRBD1 (6 bases). CDR1 and CDR2 from the germline V gene are DFQATT and SNEGSKA (reference sequence). The CDR3 sequence is 14 residues long. DNA of the CDR3: TGCGGAAGCACGGGGACATTAGCGACAGATACGCAGTATTTT. It codes for CGSTGTLATDTQYF.

This chain uses TRBV10-1 with TRBJ1-6; 8 bases map to TRBD1. The CDR3 is 14 residues long. V shed 6 bases and J 8 bases; nucleotides not matched to a gene: 6. Per germline, CDR1 WNHNN and CDR2 SYGVQD (reference sequence). CDR3 sequence reads: CASSFDRGDSPLHF. CDR3 nucleotides: TGCGCCAGCAGCTTCGACAGGGGAGATTCACCCCTCCACTTT.

This clonotype was detected many times. This chain connects TRBV6-1 to TRBJ2-7; 9 bases fit TRBD2. This CDR3 is built from 14 residues. In germline, CDR1 is MNHNS, CDR2 SASEGT. Unmatched junction bases numbered 4, after V lost 6 bases and J lost 1 base. Here the CDR3 DNA reads TGTGCCAGCAGGACTAGCGGAAAGTCCTACGAGCAGTACTTC. Amino acid sequence: CASRTSGKSYEQYF.

The genes are TRBV10-3 and TRBJ2-7; no clear D. The CDR3 is made up of 15 amino acids. V lost 0 bases to trimming and J lost 6 bases, with 15 bases between them. CDR1 and CDR2 (germline): ENHRY, SYGVKD. In DNA form, the CDR3 reads TGTGCCATCAGTGAGTCAAGACGTGGCCCCGGCGAGCAGTACTTC. It encodes CAISESRRGPGEQYF.

This clonotype has a handful of counts. This chain connects TRBV20-1 to TRBJ1-2, with D possibly TRBD1 on 5 matching bases. CDR1 and CDR2 from the germline V gene are DFQATT and SNEGSKA (reference sequence). The CDR3 has 13 residues. Deletions cut 5 bases from V and 4 bases from J, with 14 bases between. This chain's CDR3 is CSAPGAFLYGYTF. In DNA form, the CDR3 reads TGCAGTGCTCCCGGGGCGTTTCTCTATGGCTACACCTTC.

The chain has TRBV4-1 and TRBJ2-7, with D hard to call. CDR1 is MGHRA, CDR2 YSYEKL, per germline. The CDR3 has 14 amino acids. Trimming shortened V by 2 bases and J by 0 bases, and 8 bases separated the two germline ends. The CDR3 sequence: CASSQFQNSYEQYF. Written as DNA, the CDR3 is TGCGCCAGCAGCCAATTTCAAAACTCCTACGAGCAGTACTTC.

This clonotype was counted at least ten times. J is TRBJ1-1 and V is TRBV7-2; the D is unclear. This CDR3 comprises 15 residues. Germline lookup yields CDR1 SGHTA and CDR2 FQGNSA. Trimming removed 5 bases from V and 6 bases from J, with 19 bases in between. The CDR3 region is CASSPRRVVVAEAFF. CDR3 DNA sequence: TGTGCCAGCAGCCCTCGTAGGGTTGTAGTAGCTGAAGCTTTCTTT.

This chain connects TRBV9 to TRBJ2-7; 9 bases align to TRBD2. Germline V gene lookup returns CDR1 SGDLS and CDR2 YYNGEE. This CDR3 has 16 amino acids. After removal of 2 bases from V and 3 bases from J, the junction contained 9 bases not matched to a gene. CDR3 loop: CASSVLASGVIYEQYF. The CDR3 nucleotides are TGTGCCAGCAGCGTTCTGGCTAGCGGGGTGATCTACGAGCAGTACTTC.

The chain joins TRBV24-1 to TRBJ2-3; 8 nucleotides agree with TRBD1. This CDR3 spans 18 amino acids. V lost 9 bases and J lost 1; bases outside the gene matches: 17. Germline-derived CDR1 and CDR2 are KGHDR and SFDVKD. CDR3 protein: CATPLMPGGAFGTDTQYF. The CDR3 bases are TGTGCCACCCCCCTGATGCCAGGGGGCGCGTTCGGCACAGATACGCAGTATTTT.

V is TRBV15 and J is TRBJ2-2; D uncertain. CDR1 is LNHNV and CDR2 is YYDKDF in the germline V gene (reference sequence). V was shortened by 5 bases and J by 2 bases, with 12 bases between the two germline ends. This CDR3 is built from 15 residues. This CDR3 reads CATSAQTPNTGELFF. In DNA form, the CDR3 reads TGTGCCACCAGCGCCCAGACACCAAACACCGGGGAGCTGTTTTTT.

The J gene is TRBJ2-1, the V gene TRBV7-9; TRBD2 aligns across 8 bases. This CDR3 region has 14 residues. Germline V CDR1 and CDR2: SEHNR, FQNEAQ (reference sequence). Germline trimming cut 5 bases from V and 5 bases from J; bases unmatched to any gene: 5. The CDR3 region has the DNA TGTGCCAGCAGCCCAGCGACTAGCGACAATGAGCAGTTCTTC. This translates into CASSPATSDNEQFF.

V usage is TRBV7-9 and J usage is TRBJ1-4; D perhaps matches TRBD1 (6 bases). Between the trimmed V and J ends, which lost 5 bases and 8 bases, there was a span of 15 bases. CDR3 length equals 14 residues. CDR1 is SEHNR and CDR2 is FQNEAQ in the germline V gene (reference sequence). As DNA, the CDR3 is TGTGCCAGCAGCCGGGACACGATTCTGGAAAAACTGTTTTTT. Its translation is CASSRDTILEKLFF.